A single sample gave rise to the 18 T cell receptor beta chains below, sequenced in a study of T cells in localized non-small cell lung cancer. The data were produced by immunoSEQ multiplex PCR, yet TCRdb's version contains in-frame clones alone and is incomplete. Of tens of thousands of clones detected, about four fifths appear once; the ten largest clones hold 15% to 20%. The sequences come from peripheral blood, collected before any cancer treatment. These receptors came from a male donor older than 55 with stage III squamous cell lung carcinoma.

V gene TRBV9 combines with J gene TRBJ1-4; D is unresolved. This CDR3 spans 15 amino acids. Trimming removed 4 bases at V and 3 bases at J, with 13 bases between. Germline lookup yields CDR1 SGDLS and CDR2 YYNGEE. The DNA for the CDR3 is TGTGCCAGCAGCTTAGCCTCGGACGCTAATGAAAAACTGTTTTTT. Translation gives CASSLASDANEKLFF.

The chain has TRBV12-5 and TRBJ2-1, with 9 bases lining up with TRBD1. Looked up from germline, CDR1 is LGHNT and CDR2 is FRNRAP. The CDR3 is made up of 14 amino acids. V was clipped by 1 base and J by 5 bases; unmatched bases: 0. CDR3 nucleotides: TGTGCTAGTGGTTTGGGGGACAGGGACAATGAGCAGTTCTTC. Its protein is CASGLGDRDNEQFF.

The gene calls are TRBV19 and TRBJ1-6; no reliable D call. V lost 7 bases and J lost 2, with 9 bases in between. The CDR3 has 14 residues. Germline V lookup: CDR1 LNHDA, CDR2 SQIVND (reference sequence). This CDR3 reads CASKLQTYNSPLHF. The DNA for the CDR3 is TGTGCCAGTAAGTTGCAGACCTATAATTCACCCCTCCACTTT.

The CDR3 DNA reads TGTGCCAGCTCCCTGGGACAGAAAGACGAGCAGTACTTC. This translates into CASSLGQKDEQYF. The chain has TRBV18 and TRBJ2-7; 7 bases fit TRBD1. V lost 6 bases and J lost 5; bases outside the gene matches: 7. CDR1 is KGHSH and CDR2 is LQKENI in the germline V gene. The CDR3 loop spans 13 amino acids.

This chain connects TRBV7-2 to TRBJ2-6; 7 positions match TRBD2. In germline, CDR1 is SGHTA, CDR2 FQGNSA. Trimming took 0 bases from V and 3 from J; bases not matched to a gene: 8. The CDR3 runs to 18 residues. The CDR3 bases are TGTGCCAGCAGCTTAGCGGTCGGGGGGATAGGTGGGGCCAACGTCCTGACTTTC. Amino acid sequence: CASSLAVGGIGGANVLTF. Combining the CDR3 with reference TRBV7-2 and TRBJ2-6 gives the whole variable domain GAGVSQSPSNKVTEKGKDVELRCDPISGHTALYWYRQSLGQGLEFLIYFQGNSAPDKSGLPSDRFSAERTGGSVSTLTIQRTQQEDSAVYLCASSLAVGGIGGANVLTFGAGSRLTVL.

This chain links TRBV2 with TRBJ2-3; TRBD1 aligns across 11 bases. Germline V lookup: CDR1 SNHLY, CDR2 FYNNEI. J was trimmed by 6 bases and V by 5 bases; bases with no gene match: 4. The CDR3 is made up of 14 amino acids. The chain's CDR3 is CASSPGQGADTQYF. The CDR3 DNA reads TGTGCCAGCAGTCCAGGACAGGGGGCCGATACGCAGTATTTT.

The chain uses TRBV4-1 and TRBJ2-2; 10 bases align to TRBD1. V shed 1 base, J shed 1 base, and the junction held 3 bases outside the gene matches. From germline, CDR1 is MGHRA and CDR2 YSYEKL. This CDR3 is 17 amino acids long. In DNA form, the CDR3 reads TGCGCCAGCAGCCAAGGGGGACAGGGGAGGAACACCGGGGAGCTGTTTTTT. It encodes CASSQGGQGRNTGELFF.

The rearrangement joins TRBV9 to TRBJ2-3, with 12 nucleotides matching TRBD2. Trimming removed 0 bases from V and 8 bases from J; junction bases left unmatched: 7. The CDR3 covers 16 residues. Germline V CDR1 and CDR2: SGDLS, YYNGEE. CDR3 bases: TGTGCCAGCAGCGTAGGGCTAGCGGGAGGGCCTGCTACGCAGTATTTT. It encodes CASSVGLAGGPATQYF.

The V call is TRBV27, the J call TRBJ2-3, with D maybe TRBD2 (5 bases). The length of the CDR3 is 14 residues. V was clipped by 5 bases and J by 5 bases, with 14 bases between them. Germline V gene lookup returns CDR1 MNHEY and CDR2 SMNVEV (reference sequence). The chain's CDR3 is CASSGLSTKDTQYF. Here the CDR3 DNA reads TGTGCCAGCAGTGGACTCTCCACAAAAGATACGCAGTATTTT.

V is TRBV30 and J is TRBJ1-1, with D maybe TRBD1 (6 bases). This CDR3 has 16 residues. Trimming took off 0 bases at V and 6 bases at J, with 20 bases between the two ends. Per germline, CDR1 GTSNPN and CDR2 SVGIG (reference sequence). CDR3 sequence: CAWSVARTAYVAEAFF. The CDR3 DNA is TGTGCCTGGAGTGTCGCAAGGACAGCTTATGTCGCTGAAGCTTTCTTT. Drawing the rest from reference TRBV30 and TRBJ1-1, the complete variable domain is SQTIHQWPATLVQPVGSPLSLECTVEGTSNPNLYWYRQAAGRGLQLLFYSVGIGQISSEVPQNLSASRPQDRQFILSSKKLLLSDSGFYLCAWSVARTAYVAEAFFGQGTRLTVV.

The V gene is TRBV7-2, the J gene TRBJ2-1; weak D call: TRBD2 (6 bases). CDR1 SGHTA and CDR2 FQGNSA come from the germline V gene. V was trimmed by 5 bases and J by 0 bases, leaving 14 bases between them. CDR3 length equals 16 residues. The CDR3 region is CASSIHSGLSYNEQFF. The CDR3 nucleotides are TGTGCCAGCAGCATCCATAGCGGCCTCTCCTACAATGAGCAGTTCTTC.

This clone was observed a few times. The J gene is TRBJ1-2, the V gene TRBV5-1, with 8 bases identical to TRBD1. J gave up 8 bases and V 1 base, and 7 bases lay outside the gene matches. This CDR3 has 14 residues. CDR1 is SGHRS and CDR2 is YFSETQ in the germline V gene. Here the CDR3 reads CASSLSGGAGGYTF. DNA for the CDR3: TGCGCCAGCAGCTTGTCAGGGGGCGCAGGGGGCTACACCTTC.

The chain carries TRBV5-1 and TRBJ2-5, with 8 bases that match TRBD2. The CDR3 loop spans 14 amino acids. Trimming at V came to 0 bases and at J to 5 bases, leaving 3 bases not matched to a gene. Germline CDR1 reads SGHRS; CDR2 reads YFSETQ. This chain's CDR3 is CASSLEASGETQYF. As DNA, the CDR3 is TGCGCCAGCAGCTTGGAAGCTAGCGGGGAGACCCAGTACTTC.

V and J are TRBV30 and TRBJ1-6, with D unresolved. V was cut by 0 bases and J by 7 bases, with 7 bases left in between. CDR3 length: 13 residues. Germline assignment: CDR1 GTSNPN and CDR2 SVGIG (reference sequence). The CDR3 is CAWSVSQNSPLHF. The CDR3 region has the DNA TGTGCCTGGAGTGTATCCCAGAATTCACCCCTCCACTTT.

The rearrangement links TRBV5-6 to TRBJ2-2; D is unclear. CDR3 length: 12 amino acids. The germline CDR1 and CDR2 sequences are SGHDT and YYEEEE. Trimming removed 1 base at V and 4 bases at J, with 2 bases between. The CDR3 loop reads CASSLTTGELFF. CDR3 nucleotide sequence: TGTGCCAGCAGCTTGACCACCGGGGAGCTGTTTTTT.

This clone was seen a single time. The J gene is TRBJ2-2, the V gene TRBV7-2; 11 bases are a match to TRBD2. This CDR3 has 15 residues. Trimming removed 4 bases from V and 6 bases from J; junction bases left unmatched: 4. Germline CDR1 SGHTA, CDR2 FQGNSA. The chain's CDR3 is CASSSLAGVPGELFF. The DNA of the CDR3 is TGTGCCAGCAGCTCACTAGCGGGAGTTCCCGGGGAGCTGTTTTTT.

The rearrangement joins TRBV5-1 to TRBJ1-1, with TRBD1 as a possible D gene (5 bases). Germline values: CDR1 SGHRS, CDR2 YFSETQ. The CDR3 spans 14 residues. Trimming left V 3 bases short and J 8 bases short, with 17 bases between. CDR3 sequence: CASSSGPDSSEAFF. The CDR3 DNA reads TGCGCCAGCAGCTCCGGCCCAGACAGTTCCGAAGCTTTCTTT.

This sequence joins TRBV2 and TRBJ2-3, with D unclear. Germline CDR1 and CDR2: SNHLY and FYNNEI. This CDR3 has 14 residues. The germline V and J ends were trimmed by 3 bases and 1 base, with 8 bases remaining between them. The CDR3 region is CASSEQDGTDTQYF. The CDR3 region has the DNA TGTGCCAGCAGTGAGCAGGATGGCACAGATACGCAGTATTTT.